Each of the 5 T cell receptor beta chains below was sequenced from the same sample in a study of vaccination and CD4 T cells after COVID-19. Described treatment: approximately 9-day PBMC culture with coronavirus spike peptide pools or control peptides (ViraFEST assay). The Oncomine TCR Beta short-read assay was applied to DNA of cultured CD4+ T cells. Each CDR3 protein gets one entry after TCRdb re-called the PCR reads with MiXCR. The table has 20,000 to 25,000 distinct CDR3 sequences, over 50% seen once. For these TCRs, the target antigens are not known. The material sequenced was CD4+ T cells from blood, cultured in vitro. Receptors were obtained from a human donor who had recovered from COVID-19.

This chain links TRBV20-1 with TRBJ2-1; possibly TRBD1 or TRBD2 for D (5 bases each). CDR1 DFQATT and CDR2 SNEGSKA come from the germline V gene (reference sequence). The CDR3 extends over 12 amino acids. The V and J ends lost 1 base and 9 bases respectively, with 10 bases between them. In DNA form, the CDR3 reads TGCAGTGCTAGAGTTTCCGGGACTGAGCAGTTCTTC. Translated: CSARVSGTEQFF.

A few counts support this clonotype. The rearrangement links TRBV6-1 to TRBJ1-2; D ambiguous. The V gene's germline CDR1 is MNHNS and CDR2 SASEGT. The CDR3 spans 16 residues. Trimming cost V 6 bases and J 1 base, with 18 bases left between them. CDR3 coding DNA: TGTGCCAGCAGGGCCAGCCCGGGAGAATTTAACTATGGCTACACCTTC. Translating gives CASRASPGEFNYGYTF.

The rearrangement uses TRBV7-3 and TRBJ1-5, with D perhaps matching TRBD1 (5 bases). Deletions cut 1 base from V and 5 bases from J, with 27 bases between. The CDR3 extends over 20 amino acids. Looked up from germline, CDR1 is SGHTA and CDR2 is FQGTGA. CDR3 sequence: CASSLRWAPKRGIGDQPQHF. CDR3 in DNA: TGTGCCAGCAGCTTAAGATGGGCTCCTAAGAGGGGTATAGGGGATCAGCCCCAGCATTTT.

The chain uses TRBV6-4 and TRBJ2-7, with D perhaps TRBD1 (6 bases). Per germline, CDR1 MRHNA and CDR2 SNTAGT. The CDR3 has 15 amino acids. V gave up 10 bases and J gave up 3 bases, with 22 bases separating them. The CDR3 is CATLDRQNPFYEQYF. Written as DNA, the CDR3 is TGTGCCACCCTAGACAGGCAGAACCCTTTCTACGAGCAGTACTTC.

The J gene is TRBJ1-1, the V gene TRBV20-1; the D gene is possibly TRBD1 (5 bases). CDR1 DFQATT and CDR2 SNEGSKA come from the germline V gene (reference sequence). The CDR3 runs to 13 residues. Trimming shortened V by 2 bases and J by 11 bases, and 18 bases separated the two germline ends. Here the CDR3 DNA reads TGCAGTGCTAGACCGCCAGGGAGTGATGGTGCTTTCTTT. It codes for CSARPPGSDGAFF.